This TCR beta chain was identified during a study of CD8 T cells in Susac syndrome. V lost 11 bases to trimming and J lost 3 bases; unmatched junction nucleotides: 3. The CDR3 totals 11 residues. Germline CDR1 and CDR2: KGHDR and SFDVKD. Random hexamers were used to reverse transcribe an amount of about 0.45 to 1 ug RNA. TCRdb re-analysed the immunoSEQ multiplex PCR reads in MiXCR, keeping a single row per CDR3 protein. The sample yields roughly 140,000 distinct CDR3 sequences, about 93% seen once. V gene TRBV24-1 combines with J gene TRBJ2-7, with 7 bases fitting TRBD1. The source material was CD8+ T cells from PBMCs. The source of this sequence is a human donor in good health. In DNA form, the CDR3 reads TGTGCCATAGGGGACAGCTACGAGCAGTACTTC. Residues: CAIGDSYEQYF.